The rows below give T cell receptor beta chains drawn from one sample of a study of cytomegalovirus exposure and HLA in healthy donors. Produced via immunoSEQ multiplex PCR; TCRdb's table is partial and in-frame only. This sample has about 160,000 clones, with under 90% found just once. Sequencing input: PBMCs. These receptors all come from a young man in good health and CMV-seronegative. Each CDR3 is given with its conserved first and last residue. Fields, in order: V gene, D gene, J gene, clone size, CDR3 DNA, CDR3 protein. A D gene is named only where the DNA matches it firmly. Only some rows state a clone size, as once, few, many or a class for expanded clones.

v_gene: TRBV28; d_gene: NA; j_gene: TRBJ1-2; abundance: NA; CDR3nt: TGTGCCAGCAGTTTTCGAGGGAACTATGGCTACACCTTC; CDR3aa: CASSFRGNYGYTF
v_gene: TRBV19; d_gene: TRBD2; j_gene: TRBJ2-7; abundance: NA; CDR3nt: TGTGCCAGTAGTATAGTGGGGGGGGTCGGCGAGCAGTACTTC; CDR3aa: CASSIVGGVGEQYF
v_gene: TRBV27; d_gene: NA; j_gene: TRBJ1-3; abundance: NA; CDR3nt: TGTGCCAGCAGTTCGCGTGGGGGGTTTGGAAACACCATATATTTT; CDR3aa: CASSSRGGFGNTIYF
v_gene: TRBV4-1; d_gene: TRBD1; j_gene: TRBJ2-7; abundance: NA; CDR3nt: TGCGCCAGCAGCCGCCAACACCGGGACAGTTCCTACGAGCAGTACTTC; CDR3aa: CASSRQHRDSSYEQYF
v_gene: TRBV6-6; d_gene: NA; j_gene: TRBJ1-1; abundance: NA; CDR3nt: TGTGCCAGCAGCCGCCGGGTAAACACTGAAGCTTTCTTT; CDR3aa: CASSRRVNTEAFF
v_gene: TRBV25-1; d_gene: TRBD1; j_gene: TRBJ2-3; abundance: few; CDR3nt: TGTGCCAGCACCGGAACAGGGGGCGAGACGGCAGATACGCAGTATTTT; CDR3aa: CASTGTGGETADTQYF
v_gene: TRBV19; d_gene: NA; j_gene: TRBJ1-1; abundance: NA; CDR3nt: TGTGCCAGTAGTATTGCGGCTCGAGGAGCTGAAGCTTTCTTT; CDR3aa: CASSIAARGAEAFF
v_gene: TRBV5-1; d_gene: TRBD1; j_gene: TRBJ2-7; abundance: once; CDR3nt: TGCGCCAGCAGCTTGGGGACAGGGATGTACGAGCAGTACTTC; CDR3aa: CASSLGTGMYEQYF
v_gene: TRBV7-2; d_gene: NA; j_gene: TRBJ1-1; abundance: NA; CDR3nt: TGTGCCAGCAGCTTTAGTGGCGGATACACTGAAGCTTTCTTT; CDR3aa: CASSFSGGYTEAFF
v_gene: TRBV30; d_gene: NA; j_gene: TRBJ1-4; abundance: NA; CDR3nt: TGTGCCTGGGGGGCTCGATTGGACAGCGATGAAAAACTGTTTTTT; CDR3aa: CAWGARLDSDEKLFF
v_gene: TRBV10-3; d_gene: TRBD1; j_gene: TRBJ2-7; abundance: NA; CDR3nt: TGTGCCATCAGTGGCACAGGGGGAGGCGAGTACTTC; CDR3aa: CAISGTGGGEYF
v_gene: TRBV6-4; d_gene: TRBD2; j_gene: TRBJ2-3; abundance: NA; CDR3nt: TGTGCCAGCAGTGAGGCGGGACTAGCGACAGATACGCAGTATTTT; CDR3aa: CASSEAGLATDTQYF
v_gene: TRBV7-3; d_gene: TRBD2; j_gene: TRBJ2-1; abundance: NA; CDR3nt: TGTGCCAGCAGCCAGGGCGGGGGGGCCTCTTACAATGAGCAGTTCTTC; CDR3aa: CASSQGGGASYNEQFF
v_gene: TRBV6-1; d_gene: NA; j_gene: TRBJ1-6; abundance: few; CDR3nt: TGTGCCAGCTACTCTCCAGGAAGATATAATTCACCCCTCCACTTT; CDR3aa: CASYSPGRYNSPLHF
v_gene: TRBV6-5; d_gene: TRBD1; j_gene: TRBJ2-1; abundance: NA; CDR3nt: TGTGCCAGCAGTTCACGGGACAGGGGTGTTTGGAATGAGCAGTTCTTC; CDR3aa: CASSSRDRGVWNEQFF
v_gene: TRBV11-2; d_gene: NA; j_gene: TRBJ2-7; abundance: NA; CDR3nt: TGTGCCAGCAGCTCTCTCCTAGCGCGTATTGAGAGCTCCTACGAGCAGTACTTC; CDR3aa: CASSSLLARIESSYEQYF
v_gene: TRBV7-9; d_gene: NA; j_gene: TRBJ2-7; abundance: NA; CDR3nt: TGTGCCAGCAGCCCGCGTTTCTACGAGCAGTACTTC; CDR3aa: CASSPRFYEQYF